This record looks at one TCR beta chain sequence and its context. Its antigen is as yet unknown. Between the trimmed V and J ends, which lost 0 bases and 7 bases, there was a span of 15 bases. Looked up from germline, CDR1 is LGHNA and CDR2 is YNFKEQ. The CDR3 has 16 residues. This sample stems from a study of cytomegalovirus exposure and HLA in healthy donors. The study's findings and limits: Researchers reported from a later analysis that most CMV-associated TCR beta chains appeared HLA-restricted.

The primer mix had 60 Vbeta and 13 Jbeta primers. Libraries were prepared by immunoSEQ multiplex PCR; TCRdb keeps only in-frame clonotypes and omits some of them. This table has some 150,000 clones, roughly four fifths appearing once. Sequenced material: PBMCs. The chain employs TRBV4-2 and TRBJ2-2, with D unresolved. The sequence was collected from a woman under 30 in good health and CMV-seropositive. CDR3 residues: CASSQDRFRRSGELFF. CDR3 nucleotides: TGTGCCAGCAGCCAAGATCGGTTCAGAAGGAGCGGGGAGCTGTTTTTT.